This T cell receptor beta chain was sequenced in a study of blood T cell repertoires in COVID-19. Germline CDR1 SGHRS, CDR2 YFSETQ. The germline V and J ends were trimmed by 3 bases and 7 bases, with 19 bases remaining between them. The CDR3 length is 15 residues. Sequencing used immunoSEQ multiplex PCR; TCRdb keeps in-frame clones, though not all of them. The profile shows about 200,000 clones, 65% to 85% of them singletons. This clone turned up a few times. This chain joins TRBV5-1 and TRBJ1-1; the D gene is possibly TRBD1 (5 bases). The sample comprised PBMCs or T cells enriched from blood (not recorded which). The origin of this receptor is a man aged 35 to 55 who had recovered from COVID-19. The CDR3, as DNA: TGCGCCAGCAGCTCAAGGGCGCAGGGTGCGGATGAAGCTTTCTTT. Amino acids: CASSSRAQGADEAFF.